This TCR beta chain was retrieved from a study of shared clonotypes between healthy human individuals. Findings of the study overall: It was observed that roughly 4.8% of naive CD4 clonotypes were shared across a handful of donors. Generation probabilities were higher for clonotypes shared across all four sorted-subset donors than for unshared ones.

Only in-frame clones appear in the TCRdb table, and some are missing; sequencing was by immunoSEQ multiplex PCR. The sample has approximately 1.4 million clones; about 98% are singletons. Only one count was recorded for this clone. Its cognate antigen is unknown. Sample: naive CD4+ T cells sorted from blood. Subset meaning: CD45RA+ positively selected. This receptor was obtained from a young man in good health.

This chain's CDR3 is CASSLGLESTDTQYF. The CDR3 region has the DNA TGTGCCAGCAGCTTAGGACTAGAGAGCACAGATACGCAGTATTTT. The chain has TRBV11-3 and TRBJ2-3, with D perhaps matching TRBD2 (6 bases). This CDR3 has 15 amino acids. From germline, CDR1 is SGHNT and CDR2 YENEEA. V lost 1 base, J lost 0 bases, and 8 bases lay in between.